These T cell receptor beta chains were read from a single sample in a study of blood T cell repertoires in COVID-19. Sequencing was performed with immunoSEQ multiplex PCR; in TCRdb, only in-frame clones are kept and a portion is missing. Of roughly 250,000 clones in the sample, about 86% are singletons; the top ten hold 15% to 17%. The sample was peripheral blood. Receptors were obtained from a person aged 65 to 85 with COVID-19, enrolled during active disease. Both conserved end residues are part of each CDR3. Each record gives: J gene, D gene, clone size, V gene, CDR3 protein, CDR3 DNA. D genes are given only for firm matches. Clone size appears in some rows only: once, few, many, or a class for an expanded clone.

>TRBJ2-1|TRBD2|-|TRBV6-6
CASSSRGLAGHLF
TGTGCCAGCAGTTCACGGGGACTAGCGGGACATCTCTTC
>TRBJ2-7|-|once|TRBV5-4
CASSLDVMSSYEQYF
TGTGCCAGCAGCTTGGACGTGATGAGCTCCTACGAGCAGTACTTC
>TRBJ2-1|TRBD2|-|TRBV2
CASSEPSGGDYNEQFF
TGTGCCAGCAGTGAGCCTAGCGGGGGGGACTACAATGAGCAGTTCTTC
>TRBJ2-5|-|-|TRBV13
CASSPRLAETQYF
TGTGCCAGCAGCCCCAGGCTAGCAGAGACCCAGTACTTC
>TRBJ1-6|-|-|TRBV5-5
CASSFSTPGTPLHF
TGTGCCAGCAGCTTCAGTACTCCGGGTACACCCCTCCACTTT
>TRBJ2-7|-|-|TRBV12-3/TRBV12-4
CATNSGVTYEQYF
TGTGCCACAAATTCCGGGGTAACCTACGAGCAGTACTTC
>TRBJ1-6|-|-|TRBV30
CAWQNNSPLHF
TGTGCCTGGCAGAACAATTCACCCCTCCACTTT
>TRBJ2-2|TRBD1|-|TRBV10-3
CAISESLPGQATGELFF
TGTGCCATCAGTGAGTCTCTTCCGGGACAGGCCACCGGGGAGCTGTTTTTT
>TRBJ1-2|-|-|TRBV30
CAWSGQASGYTF
TGTGCCTGGAGTGGACAGGCGAGTGGCTACACCTTC
>TRBJ1-1|-|once|TRBV7-2
CASSPQSGAPNTEAFF
TGTGCCAGCAGCCCCCAGTCGGGTGCACCGAACACTGAAGCTTTCTTT
>TRBJ1-1|-|-|TRBV28
CASSRTGVHEAFF
TGTGCCAGCAGTCGGACTGGGGTCCATGAAGCTTTCTTT
>TRBJ1-4|TRBD1|-|TRBV18
CASSRDRPNEKLFF
TGTGCCAGCTCACGGGACAGGCCAAATGAAAAACTGTTTTTT
>TRBJ2-5|TRBD2|-|TRBV7-3
CASSLTAGAQETQYF
TGTGCCAGCAGCTTAACAGCGGGAGCCCAAGAGACCCAGTACTTC
>TRBJ1-2|TRBD1|-|TRBV6-5
CASSYAGTGLYGYTF
TGTGCCAGCAGTTACGCCGGGACAGGGCTCTATGGCTACACCTTC
>TRBJ2-3|-|-|TRBV4-1
CASSPLASLVDTQYF
TGCGCCAGCAGCCCCTTAGCGAGTTTGGTAGATACGCAGTATTTT
>TRBJ2-2|-|-|TRBV12-3/TRBV12-4
CASTMTGELFF
TGTGCCAGCACCATGACCGGGGAGCTGTTTTTT
>TRBJ2-1|-|-|TRBV7-3
CASSHVAGISSYNEQFF
TGTGCCAGCAGCCATGTGGCGGGAATTAGCTCCTACAATGAGCAGTTCTTC
>TRBJ2-7|-|-|TRBV21-1
CASSKADRSVAYEQYF
TGTGCCAGCAGCAAAGCGGACAGGTCGGTAGCCTACGAGCAGTACTTC
>TRBJ1-5|TRBD1|-|TRBV28
CASSGQGGYQPQHF
TGTGCCAGCAGTGGACAGGGTGGGTATCAGCCCCAGCATTTT
>TRBJ2-6|-|-|TRBV14
CASSPLNSGANVLTF
TGTGCCAGCAGCCCCTTAAACTCTGGGGCCAACGTCCTGACTTTC
>TRBJ1-5|-|few|TRBV25-1
CASSEGGEGVNQPQHF
TGTGCCAGCAGTGAAGGAGGGGAGGGGGTAAATCAGCCCCAGCATTTT
>TRBJ1-6|-|-|TRBV2
CASSGPAGNSPLHF
TGTGCCAGCAGTGGGCCAGCAGGGAATTCACCCCTCCACTTT